This T cell receptor (beta chain) was documented in a study of blood T cell repertoires in COVID-19. The overall study: The United States, Italy and Spain provided the acute and convalescent COVID-19 samples. Sources were T cells, B-cell-depleted T cells, or PBMCs; the material itself was cDNA or gDNA.

This clone was picked up one time. Original analysis: Researchers report that nucleated cell counts were estimated from reference gene primer amplification. The data were produced by immunoSEQ multiplex PCR, yet TCRdb's version contains in-frame clones alone and is incomplete. Clone size and the V and J calls come from that table; the DNA yielded D and trimming. The sample holds roughly 150,000 clones; 75% to 90% are singletons and the top ten take approximately 15%. This CDR3 spans 15 amino acids. Per the germline V gene, CDR1 is SQVTM and CDR2 is ANQGSEA. V shed 3 bases and J 4 bases; nucleotides not matched to a gene: 10.

The chain joins TRBV29-1 to TRBJ1-2; 8 nucleotides line up with TRBD1. This TCR was recovered from a woman in her forties with acute or convalescent COVID-19. Sequencing was performed on peripheral blood. CDR3 protein: CSVDGTGPLRYGYTF. The CDR3 coding sequence is TGCAGCGTTGATGGGACAGGCCCCCTGCGCTATGGCTACACCTTC.